Below, 21 T cell receptor beta chains from the same sample are listed, as sequenced in a study of blood T cell repertoires in COVID-19. The protocol was immunoSEQ multiplex PCR, while the TCRdb copy is restricted to in-frame clones and leaves out a portion. This table holds approximately 330,000 clones, approximately 87% found once. Sequenced sample: peripheral blood. These receptors came from a woman in her forties or fifties with active or convalescent COVID-19.

The chain combines TRBV5-5 with TRBJ2-5, with D hard to call. CDR1 and CDR2 from the germline V gene are SGHKS and YYEKEE (reference sequence). The length of the CDR3 is 13 residues. The V end was cut by 1 base, the J end by 1 base, with 5 bases between. CDR3 region: CASSLTFQETQYF. The CDR3 DNA reads as TGTGCCAGCAGCTTGACATTCCAAGAGACCCAGTACTTC. The full variable domain, rest sourced from reference TRBV5-5 and TRBJ2-5, is DAGVTQSPTHLIKTRGQQVTLRCSPISGHKSVSWYQQVLGQGPQFIFQYYEKEERGRGNFPDRFSARQFPNYSSELNVNALLLGDSALYLCASSLTFQETQYFGPGTRLLVL.

The J gene is TRBJ1-6, the V gene TRBV2; the D gene is possibly TRBD1 (5 bases). The CDR3 is 14 residues long. Germline values: CDR1 SNHLY, CDR2 FYNNEI. Trimming took 5 bases from V and 4 from J, leaving 9 bases between them. The CDR3 reads CASSWEGYNSPLHF. In DNA form, the CDR3 reads TGTGCCAGCAGTTGGGAGGGGTATAATTCACCCCTCCACTTT.

The V and J genes are TRBV4-1 and TRBJ2-7, with TRBD2 as a possible D gene (6 bases). The CDR3 consists of 15 residues. V lost 1 base and J 3 bases, leaving 13 bases between the germline ends. The germline V gene encodes CDR1 MGHRA and CDR2 YSYEKL. CDR3 sequence (DNA): TGCGCCAGCAGCCAAGTACCGGGGGTCCGCTACGAGCAGTACTTC. This encodes CASSQVPGVRYEQYF.

This chain connects TRBV30 to TRBJ2-3; weak D call: TRBD1 (6 bases). The germline CDR1 and CDR2 sequences are GTSNPN and SVGIG (reference sequence). V was shortened by 2 bases and J by 2 bases, with 11 bases between the two germline ends. The CDR3 covers 14 residues. This chain's CDR3 is CAWSRTVFTDTQYF. The CDR3 DNA is TGTGCCTGGAGTCGGACAGTCTTCACAGATACGCAGTATTTT.

This chain connects TRBV6-5 to TRBJ1-2; tentative D call: TRBD1 (5 bases). The V gene's germline CDR1 is MNHEY and CDR2 SVGAGI. V was cut by 4 bases and J by 4 bases, with 13 bases left in between. This CDR3 contains 14 residues. CDR3 nucleotide sequence: TGTGCCAGCAGTTCCCGGGGGGACGGCTATGGCTACACCTTC. It encodes CASSSRGDGYGYTF.

The rearrangement links TRBV7-3 to TRBJ2-1; weak D call: TRBD1 (5 bases). This CDR3 has 16 amino acids. Germline V gene data show CDR1 as SGHTA and CDR2 as FQGTGA. Trimming removed 2 bases at V and 4 bases at J, with 15 bases between. CDR3 sequence: CASSLGPERGYNEQFF. CDR3 nucleotides: TGTGCCAGCAGCTTAGGTCCGGAAAGGGGTTACAATGAGCAGTTCTTC.

The chain employs TRBV30 and TRBJ2-5; D might be TRBD1 (5 bases). CDR3 length equals 13 residues. Deletions cut 3 bases from V and 2 bases from J, with 10 bases between. CDR1 and CDR2 (germline): GTSNPN, SVGIG (reference sequence). As DNA, the CDR3 is TGTGCCTGGAGGTGGGGCGTTCAAGAGACCCAGTACTTC. Amino acids: CAWRWGVQETQYF.

This chain connects TRBV20-1 to TRBJ2-2; 8 positions agree with TRBD2. V lost 3 bases, J lost 1 base, and 4 bases stayed unmatched. Germline-derived CDR1 and CDR2 are DFQATT and SNEGSKA (reference sequence). This CDR3 is 15 amino acids long. CDR3 sequence: CSASRAGGNTGELFF. In DNA form, the CDR3 reads TGCAGTGCTAGTCGGGCGGGAGGGAACACCGGGGAGCTGTTTTTT.

This sequence joins TRBV7-2 and TRBJ2-7, with 8 bases that match TRBD2. The CDR3 consists of 16 residues. J gave up 2 bases and V 5 bases, and 11 bases lay outside the gene matches. In germline, CDR1 is SGHTA, CDR2 FQGNSA. This CDR3 reads CASSAPGREDTYEQYF. Written as DNA, the CDR3 is TGTGCCAGCAGCGCCCCCGGGCGGGAGGACACCTACGAGCAGTACTTC.

This clone has just one count. The chain has TRBV25-1 and TRBJ1-5; a weak D match, TRBD1 (6 bases). This CDR3 is 14 amino acids long. Germline V gene sequence: CDR1 MGHDK, CDR2 SYGVNS. V gave up 4 bases and J gave up 6 bases, with 13 bases separating them. CDR3 sequence (DNA): TGTGCCAGCAGTGTTACAGGGTCCAGTCAGCCCCAGCATTTT. Its protein is CASSVTGSSQPQHF. The full variable domain, with the rest looked up from reference TRBV25-1 and TRBJ1-5, is EADIYQTPRYLVIGTGKKITLECSQTMGHDKMYWYQQDPGMELHLIHYSYGVNSTEKGDLSSESTVSRIRTEHFPLTLESARPSHTSQYLCASSVTGSSQPQHFGDGTRLSIL.

This chain connects TRBV14 to TRBJ2-7, with D possibly matching TRBD2 (5 bases). The CDR3 has 14 residues. CDR1 SGHDN and CDR2 FVKESK come from the germline V gene. V dropped 6 bases and J dropped 2 bases, with 14 bases sitting between them. Here the CDR3 reads CASSYGVGAYEQYF. The CDR3 DNA reads as TGTGCCAGCAGTTATGGAGTGGGAGCCTACGAGCAGTACTTC.

This clone was found a few times. V is TRBV5-5 and J is TRBJ2-5, with 14 positions matching TRBD2. J gave up 2 bases and V 4 bases, and 4 bases lay outside the gene matches. The CDR3 is made up of 16 amino acids. The V gene's germline CDR1 is SGHKS and CDR2 YYEKEE (reference sequence). The CDR3 protein is CASSETSGRGQETQYF. The DNA of the CDR3 is TGTGCCAGCAGCGAGACTAGCGGGAGGGGACAAGAGACCCAGTACTTC.

CDR3 protein: CASSFPPGQVDTGELFF. The CDR3, as DNA: TGTGCCAGCAGTTTCCCCCCCGGACAGGTCGACACCGGGGAGCTGTTTTTT. The chain uses TRBV28 and TRBJ2-2; 7 bases agree with TRBD1. Germline V CDR1 and CDR2: MDHEN, SYDVKM. The CDR3 has 17 amino acids. V trimming: 3 bases; J trimming: 3 bases; junction bases outside the gene matches: 10.

The count of this clone is one. The J gene is TRBJ1-4, the V gene TRBV5-1, with a possible D match to TRBD1 (5 bases). There are 14 residues in the CDR3. Trimming shortened V by 0 bases and J by 4 bases, and 7 bases separated the two germline ends. The germline CDR1 and CDR2 sequences are SGHRS and YFSETQ. CDR3 loop: CASSLGQNNEKLFF. In DNA, the CDR3 is TGCGCCAGCAGCTTGGGACAGAATAATGAAAAACTGTTTTTT.

The chain has TRBV11-1 and TRBJ1-1; 7 bases agree with TRBD1. Germline assignment: CDR1 SGHAT and CDR2 FQDESV (reference sequence). J gave up 0 bases and V 4 bases, and 5 bases lay outside the gene matches. The CDR3 extends over 15 amino acids. The CDR3, as DNA: TGTGCCAGCAGCTCGGGACAGACGATGAACACTGAAGCTTTCTTT. This codes for CASSSGQTMNTEAFF.

The V call is TRBV7-2, the J call TRBJ1-3; TRBD1 is a possible D gene (6 bases). This CDR3 region has 16 residues. The V end lost 4 bases, the J end lost 0 bases, and 13 bases lay between the germline ends. The germline CDR1 and CDR2 sequences are SGHTA and FQGNSA. The DNA for the CDR3 is TGTGCCAGCAGCTCCGGGACACCTCGCTCTGGAAACACCATATATTTT. This translates into CASSSGTPRSGNTIYF.

The rearrangement links TRBV18 to TRBJ2-2, with TRBD2 matching 9 bases. Germline CDR1 reads KGHSH; CDR2 reads LQKENI. Trimming took 3 bases from V and 4 from J; bases not matched to a gene: 6. CDR3 length equals 16 residues. The chain's CDR3 is CASSPQAGGITGELFF. In DNA, the CDR3 is TGTGCCAGCTCACCGCAAGCGGGGGGCATCACCGGGGAGCTGTTTTTT. Variable domain in full (rest from reference TRBV18 and TRBJ2-2): NAGVMQNPRHLVRRRGQEARLRCSPMKGHSHVYWYRQLPEEGLKFMVYLQKENIIDESGMPKERFSAEFPKEGPSILRIQQVVRGDSAAYFCASSPQAGGITGELFFGEGSRLTVL.

The chain combines TRBV7-2 with TRBJ2-3; 7 positions agree with TRBD2. Unmatched junction bases numbered 4, after V lost 1 base and J lost 6 bases. CDR3 length equals 14 residues. The germline V gene has CDR1 SGHTA and CDR2 FQGNSA. In nucleotides, the CDR3 is TGTGCCAGCAGCTTAGGGGCGGGGGTCGATACGCAGTATTTT. This codes for CASSLGAGVDTQYF.

The rearrangement joins TRBV7-8 to TRBJ2-3; 14 nucleotides agree with TRBD2. CDR3 length: 18 residues. Germline loops: CDR1 SGHVS, CDR2 FQNEAQ. The trim removed 6 bases at V and 1 base at J, leaving 9 bases unmatched. CDR3 coding DNA: TGTGCCAGCAGTTCTACCGGGACTAGCGGGAGTGGCACAGATACGCAGTATTTT. It codes for CASSSTGTSGSGTDTQYF.

The rearrangement uses TRBV4-2 and TRBJ2-7, with 13 positions matching TRBD2. The CDR3 runs to 15 residues. V shed 2 bases, J shed 6 bases, and the junction held 4 bases outside the gene matches. Germline V lookup: CDR1 LGHNA, CDR2 YNFKEQ. In DNA, the CDR3 is TGTGCCAGCAGCCAACTACTAGCGGGAGGGTCCGAGCAGTACTTC. It encodes CASSQLLAGGSEQYF.

V usage is TRBV3-1 (or the pseudogene TRBV3-2) and J usage is TRBJ2-4, with D uncertain. The germline gives CDR1 LGHDT, CDR2 YNNKEL (reference sequence). V was pared by 0 bases and J by 1 base, with 7 bases between. The CDR3 totals 15 residues. The CDR3 coding sequence is TGTGCCAGCAGCCAAGATATTCGGGCCAAAAACATTCAGTACTTC. This encodes CASSQDIRAKNIQYF.